This T cell receptor (beta chain) was found in a study of blood T cell repertoires in COVID-19. Germline V gives CDR1 SGHRS, CDR2 YFSETQ. This CDR3 contains 14 residues. The ends were cut back, 4 bases at V and 2 bases at J, with 12 bases in the middle. The data were produced by immunoSEQ multiplex PCR, yet TCRdb's version contains in-frame clones alone and is incomplete. This table holds roughly 290,000 clones, 89% found once. The V gene is TRBV5-1, the J gene TRBJ1-1, with D possibly being TRBD1 (5 bases). The specimen sequenced was PBMCs or T cells enriched from blood (not recorded which). This TCR was sampled from a woman aged 40 to 50 who had recovered from COVID-19. CDR3 nucleotides: TGCGCCAGCAGCCGTTGGACACAAAACACTGAAGCTTTCTTT. Residues: CASSRWTQNTEAFF. The whole variable domain, remainder taken from reference TRBV5-1 and TRBJ1-1, is KAGVTQTPRYLIKTRGQQVTLSCSPISGHRSVSWYQQTPGQGLQFLFEYFSETQRNKGNFPGRFSGRQFSNSRSEMNVSTLELGDSALYLCASSRWTQNTEAFFGQGTRLTVV.